This TCR beta chain was observed in a study of shared clonotypes between healthy human individuals. TCRdb keeps only in-frame clones here, not all; method: immunoSEQ multiplex PCR. The sample holds 550,000 to 700,000 clones, about 80% seen once. This clone was recorded only once. Division of CD4+ cells produced a CD45RA+ naive subset and a CD45RA-negative memory subset. Trimming pared 6 bases from V and 4 bases from J, leaving 10 bases between. The CDR3 has 12 amino acids. Germline CDR1 reads SNHLY; CDR2 reads FYNNEI. This sequence joins TRBV2 and TRBJ2-7; D is unresolved. The material sequenced was memory CD4+ T cells sorted from blood. Stated subset: CD45RA-negative fraction. This sequence was found in a woman aged 30 to 39 in good health. The CDR3 is CASRQSLYEQYF. CDR3 DNA sequence: TGTGCCAGCAGGCAGTCCCTTTACGAGCAGTACTTC. The complete variable domain, with remaining parts taken from reference TRBV2 and TRBJ2-7, reads EPEVTQTPSHQVTQMGQEVILRCVPISNHLYFYWYRQILGQKVEFLVSFYNNEISEKSEIFDDQFSVERPDGSNFTLKIRSTKLEDSAMYFCASRQSLYEQYFGPGTRLTVT.